This TCR beta chain emerged from a study of T-cell memory formation after mild COVID-19. Across the study: For the most part, TCR clusters were specific to one donor. Study-level points and caveats: Nothing showed for sure that second-wave clones peaking on day 37 were SARS-CoV-2 specific. A balance of CD4 and CD8 characterized clones contracting day 15 to 85, whereas later expanders leaned CD4+.

MiXCR, applied by TCRdb to the 5' RACE reads, yields one record per CDR3 protein. Among around 150,000 distinct CDR3 sequences listed, roughly 15% were seen once. The CDR3 length is 15 residues. Trimming removed 0 bases at V and 10 bases at J, with 18 bases between. Concerning this clonotype: What it recognizes is unknown.

The TCR was taken from an adult woman who had mild COVID-19 (a few samples of this study predate the infection). Cell type and time point are not known. The sample taken for sequencing was PBMCs or a T cell subset sorted from them (not recorded which). The chain employs TRBV12-3 or TRBV12-4 and TRBJ1-1; D may be TRBD1 (5 bases). CDR3 in amino acids: CASSLATRPQGGAFF. CDR3 in DNA: TGTGCCAGCAGTTTAGCGACGAGGCCTCAGGGAGGAGCTTTCTTT.